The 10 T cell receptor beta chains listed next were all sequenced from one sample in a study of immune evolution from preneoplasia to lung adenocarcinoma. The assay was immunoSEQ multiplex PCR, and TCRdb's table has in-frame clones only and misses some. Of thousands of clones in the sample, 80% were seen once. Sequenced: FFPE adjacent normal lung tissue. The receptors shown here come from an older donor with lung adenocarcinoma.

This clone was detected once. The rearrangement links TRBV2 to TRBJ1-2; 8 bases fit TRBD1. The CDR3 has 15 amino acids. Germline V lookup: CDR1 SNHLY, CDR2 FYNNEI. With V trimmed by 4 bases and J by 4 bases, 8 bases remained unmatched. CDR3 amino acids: CASSAAAGGSYGYTF. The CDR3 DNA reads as TGTGCCAGCAGTGCCGCGGCAGGGGGCTCCTATGGCTACACCTTC.

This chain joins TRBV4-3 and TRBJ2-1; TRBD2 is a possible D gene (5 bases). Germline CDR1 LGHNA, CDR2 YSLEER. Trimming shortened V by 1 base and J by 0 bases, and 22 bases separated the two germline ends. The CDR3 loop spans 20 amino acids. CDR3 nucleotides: TGCGCCAGCAGCCAAGTACACTCCCTTTGGGCAACTAGCTCCTACAATGAGCAGTTCTTC. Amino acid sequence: CASSQVHSLWATSSYNEQFF.

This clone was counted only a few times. The CDR3 protein is CSVERPGGANNEQFF. For the CDR3, the DNA is TGCAGCGTTGAAAGGCCAGGGGGCGCGAACAATGAGCAGTTCTTC. The chain carries TRBV29-1 and TRBJ2-1, with TRBD1 matching 8 bases. The CDR3 extends over 15 amino acids. The germline CDR1 and CDR2 sequences are SQVTM and ANQGSEA. J lost 5 bases, V lost 2 bases, and 8 bases had no gene match.

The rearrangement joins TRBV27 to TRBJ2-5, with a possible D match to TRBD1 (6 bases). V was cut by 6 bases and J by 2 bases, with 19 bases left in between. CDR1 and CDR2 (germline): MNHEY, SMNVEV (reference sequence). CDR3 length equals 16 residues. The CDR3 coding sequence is TGTGCCAGCAGGTGGGGCTTCTTCAGGGGTCAAGAGACCCAGTACTTC. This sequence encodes CASRWGFFRGQETQYF.

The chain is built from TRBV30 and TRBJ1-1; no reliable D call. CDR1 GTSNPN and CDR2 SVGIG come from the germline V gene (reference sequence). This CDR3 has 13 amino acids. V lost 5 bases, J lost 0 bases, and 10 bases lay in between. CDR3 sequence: CAWGEQLNTEAFF. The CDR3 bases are TGTGCCTGGGGCGAACAGTTGAACACTGAAGCTTTCTTT.

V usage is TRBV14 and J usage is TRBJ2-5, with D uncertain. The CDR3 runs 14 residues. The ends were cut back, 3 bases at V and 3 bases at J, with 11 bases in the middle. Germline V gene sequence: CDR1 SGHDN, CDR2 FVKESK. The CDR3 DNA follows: TGTGCCAGCAGCCAGGGTAACCGAAAAGAGACCCAGTACTTC. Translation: CASSQGNRKETQYF. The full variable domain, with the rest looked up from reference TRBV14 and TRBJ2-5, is EAGVTQFPSHSVIEKGQTVTLRCDPISGHDNLYWYRRVMGKEIKFLLHFVKESKQDESGMPNNRFLAERTGGTYSTLKVQPAELEDSGVYFCASSQGNRKETQYFGPGTRLLVL.

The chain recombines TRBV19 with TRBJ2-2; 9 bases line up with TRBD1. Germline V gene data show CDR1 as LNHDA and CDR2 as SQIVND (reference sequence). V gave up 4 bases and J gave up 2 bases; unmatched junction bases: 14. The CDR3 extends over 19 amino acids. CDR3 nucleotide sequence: TGTGCCAGTAGTAAGGACAGGGGATCCTCCCTTGGCAACACCGGGGAGCTGTTTTTT. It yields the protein CASSKDRGSSLGNTGELFF.

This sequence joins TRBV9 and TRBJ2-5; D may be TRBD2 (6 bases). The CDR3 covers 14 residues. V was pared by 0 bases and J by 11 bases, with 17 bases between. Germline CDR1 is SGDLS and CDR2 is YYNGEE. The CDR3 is CASSVAISGTFQYF. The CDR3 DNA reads TGTGCCAGCAGCGTAGCTATTAGCGGCACGTTTCAGTACTTC.

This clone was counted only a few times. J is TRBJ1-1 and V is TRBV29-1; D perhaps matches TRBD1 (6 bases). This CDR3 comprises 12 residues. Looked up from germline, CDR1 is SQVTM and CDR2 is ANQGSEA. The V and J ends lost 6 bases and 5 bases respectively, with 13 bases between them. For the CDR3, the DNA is TGCAGCGTGGGGACGGGGACAACTGAAGCTTTCTTT. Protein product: CSVGTGTTEAFF.

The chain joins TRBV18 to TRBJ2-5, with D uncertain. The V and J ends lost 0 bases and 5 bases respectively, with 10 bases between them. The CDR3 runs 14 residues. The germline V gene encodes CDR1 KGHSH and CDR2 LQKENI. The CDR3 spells CASSPPMIVETQYF. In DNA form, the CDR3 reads TGTGCCAGCTCACCACCGATGATCGTTGAGACCCAGTACTTC.